These 18 T cell receptor beta chains share one sample of origin, sequenced in a study of cytomegalovirus exposure and HLA in healthy donors. PCR employed 60 Vbeta and 13 Jbeta primers. The protocol was immunoSEQ multiplex PCR, while the TCRdb copy is restricted to in-frame clones and leaves out a portion. This table holds about 200,000 clones. The sample was PBMCs. The receptor set was obtained from a girl between 2 and 10 years old in good health and CMV-seropositive.

This chain uses TRBV7-9 with TRBJ2-3, with TRBD2 matching 11 bases. The V gene's germline CDR1 is SEHNR and CDR2 FQNEAQ (reference sequence). CDR3 length: 17 residues. V lost 5 bases, J lost 0 bases, and 7 bases stayed unmatched. In DNA form, the CDR3 reads TGTGCCAGCAGCGGGACTGGGACTAGCGGAAGCACAGATACGCAGTATTTT. Translated, it gives CASSGTGTSGSTDTQYF.

The chain uses TRBV5-8 and TRBJ1-1, with TRBD1 matching over 7 bases. V trimming: 0 bases; J trimming: 4 bases; junction bases outside the gene matches: 6. CDR3 length equals 15 residues. Germline V CDR1 and CDR2: SGHTS, YDEGEE. CDR3 region: CASSLGQGAGTEAFF. The CDR3 DNA reads as TGTGCCAGCAGCTTGGGACAGGGAGCGGGCACTGAAGCTTTCTTT.

The chain is built from TRBV28 and TRBJ2-7, with a tentative D call TRBD2 (5 bases). The length of the CDR3 is 17 residues. Germline V gives CDR1 MDHEN, CDR2 SYDVKM. The ends were cut back, 5 bases at V and 1 base at J, with 21 bases in the middle. The CDR3 reads CASSSRQRVGISYEQYF. Written as DNA, the CDR3 is TGTGCCAGCAGTAGTAGGCAGAGGGTGGGTATTTCCTACGAGCAGTACTTC. The variable domain in full, completed from reference TRBV28 and TRBJ2-7, reads DVKVTQSSRYLVKRTGEKVFLECVQDMDHENMFWYRQDPGLGLRLIYFSYDVKMKEKGDIPEGYSVSREKKERFSLILESASTNQTSMYLCASSSRQRVGISYEQYFGPGTRLTVT.

The chain uses TRBV15 and TRBJ1-3, with 7 bases fitting TRBD1. The CDR3 length is 16 residues. V lost 2 bases to trimming and J lost 2 bases; unmatched junction nucleotides: 6. Germline CDR1 and CDR2: LNHNV and YYDKDF (reference sequence). The CDR3 nucleotides are TGTGCCACCAGCAGACCCCCCGACAGGGCTGGAAACACCATATATTTT. Its translation is CATSRPPDRAGNTIYF.

The CDR3 protein is CASSHGGTAEKLFF. The CDR3 nucleotides are TGCGCCAGCAGCCATGGCGGGACAGCCGAAAAACTGTTTTTT. This chain connects TRBV4-1 to TRBJ1-4; 7 bases are shared with TRBD1. Germline values: CDR1 MGHRA, CDR2 YSYEKL. There are 14 residues in the CDR3. V dropped 3 bases and J dropped 8; count of bases not matched to a gene: 6.

The V call is TRBV19, the J call TRBJ2-6; 8 positions agree with TRBD1. This CDR3 is built from 17 residues. Per the germline V gene, CDR1 is LNHDA and CDR2 is SQIVND (reference sequence). V gave up 5 bases and J gave up 0 bases; unmatched junction bases: 6. Written as DNA, the CDR3 is TGTGCCAGTAGTGTACAGGGGGATCACTCTGGGGCCAACGTCCTGACTTTC. Its protein is CASSVQGDHSGANVLTF.

V is TRBV27 and J is TRBJ1-5, with D possibly matching TRBD1 (5 bases). Germline values: CDR1 MNHEY, CDR2 SMNVEV (reference sequence). The V and J ends lost 0 bases and 0 bases respectively, with 15 bases between them. CDR3 length: 18 residues. The CDR3, as DNA: TGTGCCAGCAGTTTATCATACCGTGGGGGGTATAGCAATCAGCCCCAGCATTTT. Translating gives CASSLSYRGGYSNQPQHF.

This chain connects TRBV5-1 to TRBJ1-2; TRBD1 matches at 7 bases. The germline CDR1 and CDR2 sequences are SGHRS and YFSETQ. This CDR3 contains 16 residues. V lost 4 bases to trimming and J lost 1 base; unmatched junction nucleotides: 10. As DNA, the CDR3 is TGCGCCAGCAGCCCGGATACCCAGGGGGGTAACTATGGCTACACCTTC. This gives the protein CASSPDTQGGNYGYTF.

V and J are TRBV19 and TRBJ2-1; D possibly corresponds to TRBD2 (6 bases). V dropped 3 bases and J dropped 2 bases, with 11 bases sitting between them. Looked up from germline, CDR1 is LNHDA and CDR2 is SQIVND (reference sequence). The CDR3 is made up of 15 amino acids. Here the CDR3 DNA reads TGTGCCAGTAGTATTAGCGGAGGGCCCTACAATGAGCAGTTCTTC. This translates into CASSISGGPYNEQFF. Supplemented by reference TRBV19 and TRBJ2-1, the full variable domain reads DGGITQSPKYLFRKEGQNVTLSCEQNLNHDAMYWYRQDPGQGLRLIYYSQIVNDFQKGDIAEGYSVSREKKESFPLTVTSAQKNPTAFYLCASSISGGPYNEQFFGPGTRLTVL.

The chain recombines TRBV28 with TRBJ2-7, with 8 bases identical to TRBD1. Germline values: CDR1 MDHEN, CDR2 SYDVKM. V gave up 6 bases and J gave up 4 bases; unmatched junction bases: 11. The CDR3 loop spans 15 amino acids. In DNA form, the CDR3 reads TGTGCCAGCAGAACACTACAGGGGGATAGGTACGAGCAGTACTTC. Translating gives CASRTLQGDRYEQYF.

This chain uses TRBV2 with TRBJ2-7; 7 nucleotides match TRBD1. This CDR3 has 13 amino acids. Trimming cost V 5 bases and J 5 bases; bases outside gene matches: 6. CDR1 and CDR2 (germline): SNHLY, FYNNEI. Written as DNA, the CDR3 is TGTGCCAGCAGTCGACAGGGTGTCAACGAGCAGTACTTC. Its translation: CASSRQGVNEQYF.

The chain has TRBV6-6 and TRBJ2-1; TRBD2 is a possible D gene (6 bases). The germline V and J ends were trimmed by 2 bases and 5 bases, with 13 bases remaining between them. The CDR3 loop spans 15 amino acids. The germline CDR1 and CDR2 sequences are MNHNY and SVGAGI (reference sequence). The CDR3: CASSYGRDGNNEQFF. The CDR3 region has the DNA TGTGCCAGCAGTTACGGGCGGGATGGGAACAATGAGCAGTTCTTC.

The DNA of the CDR3 is TGTGCCAGCAGTTACTCGTTGGGGAGCTATGGCTACACCTTC. It codes for CASSYSLGSYGYTF. V usage is TRBV6-5 and J usage is TRBJ1-2; no clear D gene. Germline assignment: CDR1 MNHEY and CDR2 SVGAGI. CDR3 length: 14 amino acids. The V end lost 0 bases, the J end lost 4 bases, and 9 bases lay between the germline ends.

The chain recombines TRBV27 with TRBJ2-7; D is perhaps TRBD2 (6 bases). Trimming cost V 3 bases and J 3 bases, with 9 bases left between them. CDR1 and CDR2 (germline): MNHEY, SMNVEV (reference sequence). The CDR3 length is 13 residues. In nucleotides, the CDR3 is TGTGCCAGCAGTTTCCGGGGGTTCTACGAGCAGTACTTC. It yields the protein CASSFRGFYEQYF.

This chain uses TRBV28 with TRBJ2-1; TRBD2 matches at 11 bases. Germline assignment: CDR1 MDHEN and CDR2 SYDVKM. This CDR3 contains 17 residues. The V and J ends lost 2 bases and 3 bases, in that order; junction bases with no gene match: 6. This chain's CDR3 is CASSLRSGLAGYNEQFF. The CDR3 DNA reads as TGTGCCAGCAGTTTACGCTCCGGACTAGCGGGCTACAATGAGCAGTTCTTC.

The chain recombines TRBV30 with TRBJ2-3; perhaps TRBD2 as D (6 bases). Germline CDR1 and CDR2: GTSNPN and SVGIG (reference sequence). This CDR3 is 16 amino acids long. Deletions cut 0 bases from V and 1 base from J, with 14 bases between. CDR3 nucleotide sequence: TGTGCCTGGAGTGTACTACGGACTACTGGCACAGATACGCAGTATTTT. It encodes CAWSVLRTTGTDTQYF. The complete variable domain, with remaining parts taken from reference TRBV30 and TRBJ2-3, reads SQTIHQWPATLVQPVGSPLSLECTVEGTSNPNLYWYRQAAGRGLQLLFYSVGIGQISSEVPQNLSASRPQDRQFILSSKKLLLSDSGFYLCAWSVLRTTGTDTQYFGPGTRLTVL.

The CDR3 is CASSFEGARTEAFF. The CDR3 DNA follows: TGTGCCAGCAGTTTCGAGGGGGCGAGAACTGAAGCTTTCTTT. The rearrangement uses TRBV28 and TRBJ1-1; TRBD1 aligns across 7 bases. Germline-derived CDR1 and CDR2 are MDHEN and SYDVKM. The V and J ends lost 3 bases and 5 bases, in that order; junction bases with no gene match: 6. This CDR3 spans 14 amino acids.

J is TRBJ2-5 and V is TRBV6-4, with 8 bases matching TRBD2. With the DNA end fitting TRBJ2-7 better, the J assignment may be wrong. The CDR3 runs to 14 residues. The germline V gene has CDR1 MRHNA and CDR2 SNTAGT. The CDR3 bases are TGTGCCAGCAGTCGGATAGCGGGAAACTACGAGCAGTACTTC. Its protein product is CASSRIAGNYEQYF.